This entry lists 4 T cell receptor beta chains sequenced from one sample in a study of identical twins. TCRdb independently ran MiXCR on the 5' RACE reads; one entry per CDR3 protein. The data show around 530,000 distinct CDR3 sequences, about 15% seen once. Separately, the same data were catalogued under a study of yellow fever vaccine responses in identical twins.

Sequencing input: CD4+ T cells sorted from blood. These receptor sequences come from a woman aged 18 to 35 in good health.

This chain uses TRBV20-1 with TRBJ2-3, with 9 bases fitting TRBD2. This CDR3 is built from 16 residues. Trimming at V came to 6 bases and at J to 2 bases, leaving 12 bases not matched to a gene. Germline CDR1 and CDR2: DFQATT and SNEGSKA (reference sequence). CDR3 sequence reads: CSAARGGGAATDTQYF. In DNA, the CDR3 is TGCAGTGCCGCAAGGGGCGGGGGGGCCGCCACAGATACGCAGTATTTT.

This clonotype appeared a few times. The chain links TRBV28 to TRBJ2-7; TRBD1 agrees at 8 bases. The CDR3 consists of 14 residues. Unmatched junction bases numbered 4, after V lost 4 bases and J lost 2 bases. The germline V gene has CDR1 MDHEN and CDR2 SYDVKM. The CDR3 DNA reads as TGTGCCAGCAGTTCACCGGGACAGGCCTACGAGCAGTACGTC. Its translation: CASSSPGQAYEQYV.

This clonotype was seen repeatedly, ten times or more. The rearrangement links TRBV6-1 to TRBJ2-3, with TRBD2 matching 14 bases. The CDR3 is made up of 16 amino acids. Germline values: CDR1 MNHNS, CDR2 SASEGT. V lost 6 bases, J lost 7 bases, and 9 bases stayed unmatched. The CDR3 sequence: CASSRGLAGAGNTQYF. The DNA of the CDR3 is TGTGCCAGCAGCCGGGGACTAGCGGGGGCCGGTAATACGCAGTATTTT.

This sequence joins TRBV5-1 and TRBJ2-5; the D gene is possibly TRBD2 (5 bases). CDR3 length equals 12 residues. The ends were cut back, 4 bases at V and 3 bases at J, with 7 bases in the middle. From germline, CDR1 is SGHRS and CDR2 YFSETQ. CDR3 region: CASSHGKETQYF. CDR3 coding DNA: TGCGCCAGCAGCCACGGGAAAGAGACCCAGTACTTC.